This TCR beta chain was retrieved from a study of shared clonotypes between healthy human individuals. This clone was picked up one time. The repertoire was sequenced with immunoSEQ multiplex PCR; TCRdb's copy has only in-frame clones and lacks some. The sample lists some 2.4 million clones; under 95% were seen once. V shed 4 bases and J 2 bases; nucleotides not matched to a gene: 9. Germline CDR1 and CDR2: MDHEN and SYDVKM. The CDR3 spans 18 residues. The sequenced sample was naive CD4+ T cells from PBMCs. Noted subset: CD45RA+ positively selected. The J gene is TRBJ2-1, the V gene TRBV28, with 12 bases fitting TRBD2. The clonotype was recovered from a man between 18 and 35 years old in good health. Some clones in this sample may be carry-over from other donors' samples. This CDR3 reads CASSSTSGGPVPYNEQFF. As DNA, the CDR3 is TGTGCCAGCAGTTCGACTAGCGGGGGCCCCGTTCCCTACAATGAGCAGTTCTTC.